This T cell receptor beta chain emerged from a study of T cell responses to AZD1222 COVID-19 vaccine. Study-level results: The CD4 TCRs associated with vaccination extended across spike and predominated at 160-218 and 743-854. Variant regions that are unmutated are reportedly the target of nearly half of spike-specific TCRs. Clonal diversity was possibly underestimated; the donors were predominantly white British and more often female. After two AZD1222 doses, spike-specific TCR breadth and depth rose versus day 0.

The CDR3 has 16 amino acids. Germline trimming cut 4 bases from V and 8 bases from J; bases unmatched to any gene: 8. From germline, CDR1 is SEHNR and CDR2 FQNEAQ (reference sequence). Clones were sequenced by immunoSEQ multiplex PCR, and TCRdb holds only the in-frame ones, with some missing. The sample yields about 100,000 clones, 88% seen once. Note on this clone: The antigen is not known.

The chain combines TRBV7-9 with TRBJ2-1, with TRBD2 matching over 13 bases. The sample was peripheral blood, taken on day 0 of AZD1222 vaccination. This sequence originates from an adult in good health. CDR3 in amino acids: CASSSGLAGVIDEQFF. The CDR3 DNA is TGTGCCAGCAGCTCCGGACTAGCGGGAGTGATTGATGAGCAGTTCTTC.